These 11 T cell receptor beta chains were sequenced from one sample in a study of cytomegalovirus exposure and HLA in healthy donors. Vbeta (60) and Jbeta (13) primers were used in the PCR. The data were produced by immunoSEQ multiplex PCR, yet TCRdb's version contains in-frame clones alone and is incomplete. Of about 38,000 clones in the sample, 60% to 70% were seen once. The sequenced sample consisted of PBMCs. These receptors were obtained from a man aged 50 or older in good health and CMV-seropositive.

Within the sample, this clone is medium-sized. This chain joins TRBV4-2 and TRBJ1-1, with D tentatively TRBD1 (5 bases). Germline-derived CDR1 and CDR2 are LGHNA and YNFKEQ. V shed 4 bases and J shed 0 bases, with 15 bases lying between them. The CDR3 covers 16 residues. The DNA of the CDR3 is TGTGCCAGCAGCCCCCAGCAGTCAGGGTTGAACACTGAAGCTTTCTTT. Translated: CASSPQQSGLNTEAFF.

This rearrangement joins TRBV4-2 to TRBJ2-3; D gene unclear. V was clipped by 0 bases and J by 2 bases, with 9 bases between them. CDR1 is LGHNA, CDR2 YNFKEQ, per germline. CDR3 size: 15 residues. The CDR3 loop reads CASSQERLDTDTQYF. CDR3 coding DNA: TGTGCCAGCAGCCAAGAGCGGCTGGACACAGATACGCAGTATTTT.

The chain is built from TRBV7-9 and TRBJ1-5; D ambiguous. The length of the CDR3 is 13 residues. The germline V and J ends were trimmed by 5 bases and 2 bases, with 7 bases remaining between them. The germline V gene has CDR1 SEHNR and CDR2 FQNEAQ (reference sequence). The CDR3 reads CASSPVGNQPQHF. The CDR3 nucleotides are TGTGCCAGCAGCCCCGTAGGCAATCAGCCCCAGCATTTT.

This clone occurred many times. The chain joins TRBV6-1 to TRBJ1-1; 8 bases agree with TRBD1. This CDR3 contains 15 residues. The V gene end was trimmed by 5 bases and the J gene end by 5 bases; junction bases not matched to a gene: 10. Germline CDR1 and CDR2: MNHNS and SASEGT. This CDR3 is CASSPATGAVTEAFF. CDR3 bases: TGTGCCAGCAGTCCCGCGACAGGGGCGGTGACTGAAGCTTTCTTT.

This clone was picked up a small number of times. This sequence joins TRBV30 and TRBJ1-6, with 7 bases matching TRBD1. Trimming cost V 2 bases and J 7 bases; bases outside gene matches: 5. Germline loops: CDR1 GTSNPN, CDR2 SVGIG (reference sequence). The CDR3 loop spans 14 amino acids. The CDR3: CAWSFDRENSPLHF. The CDR3 DNA reads TGTGCCTGGAGTTTTGACAGGGAGAATTCACCCCTCCACTTT.

The chain recombines TRBV2 with TRBJ1-4; no firm D call. Between the trimmed V and J ends, which lost 7 bases and 7 bases, there was a span of 10 bases. Looked up from germline, CDR1 is SNHLY and CDR2 is FYNNEI. The CDR3 sequence is 12 residues long. The DNA of the CDR3 is TGTGCCAGCAACCTTCGGGGTGAAAAACTGTTTTTT. Translated: CASNLRGEKLFF.

The chain combines TRBV6-5 with TRBJ2-7; maybe TRBD2 (6 bases). This CDR3 spans 14 amino acids. CDR1 is MNHEY, CDR2 SVGAGI, per germline. V was pared by 6 bases and J by 4 bases, with 16 bases between. The CDR3 nucleotides read TGTGCCAGCAGCTCCCCCTCAGGGACTTACGAGCAGTACTTC. It is translated as CASSSPSGTYEQYF.

This chain uses TRBV27 with TRBJ1-1; D unclear. The CDR3 has 13 residues. Germline values: CDR1 MNHEY, CDR2 SMNVEV (reference sequence). Trimming took off 2 bases at V and 5 bases at J, with 9 bases between the two ends. The CDR3 protein is CASSLGWQTEAFF. CDR3 DNA: TGTGCCAGCAGTTTAGGTTGGCAGACTGAAGCTTTCTTT.

This sequence joins TRBV2 and TRBJ1-2; TRBD1 is a possible D gene (5 bases). With 6 bases removed from V and 7 bases from J, the gap between germline ends came to 18 bases. Germline assignment: CDR1 SNHLY and CDR2 FYNNEI. The CDR3 spans 14 residues. The CDR3 sequence: CASSPGEVGAGYTF. The CDR3 region has the DNA TGTGCCAGCAGCCCCGGTGAGGTTGGGGCTGGCTACACCTTC.

This chain uses TRBV4-1 with TRBJ1-3; D perhaps matches TRBD1 (6 bases). In germline, CDR1 is MGHRA, CDR2 YSYEKL. This CDR3 spans 14 amino acids. V lost 1 base and J 3 bases, leaving 7 bases between the germline ends. This chain's CDR3 is CASSQGGLGNTIYF. The DNA for the CDR3 is TGCGCCAGCAGCCAAGGGGGGCTTGGAAACACCATATATTTT.

V usage is TRBV10-3 and J usage is TRBJ2-5; 11 bases align to TRBD2. Per the germline V gene, CDR1 is ENHRY and CDR2 is SYGVKD. V lost 10 bases to trimming and J lost 2 bases; unmatched junction nucleotides: 3. The CDR3 loop spans 13 amino acids. The chain's CDR3 is CATLAGGQETQYF. In nucleotides, the CDR3 is TGTGCCACCTTAGCGGGGGGGCAAGAGACCCAGTACTTC.